Reported below is one T cell receptor (beta chain). The authors' processing: For nucleated cells, counts were estimated from reference gene primer amplification. Here immunoSEQ multiplex PCR was the method, and the copy in TCRdb shows in-frame clones only, minus some. Clone size and the V and J calls come from that table; the DNA yielded D and trimming. The sample consists of some 78,000 clones, 75% to 90% of them appearing once. The entry originates in a study of blood T cell repertoires in COVID-19. In the study overall: There were acute and convalescent COVID-19 samples, and they came from the United States, Italy and Spain. In each case, the material was cDNA or gDNA derived from T cells, B-cell-depleted T cells, or PBMCs.

This clonotype was sampled from a man in his fifties with active or convalescent COVID-19. The specimen sequenced was peripheral blood.

The CDR3 nucleotides read TGTGCCAGTAGTTGGGGAGCGGACTCTCTTAAGGTGGGCTACACCTTC. Translating it yields CASSWGADSLKVGYTF. This rearrangement joins TRBV19 to TRBJ1-2, with unresolved D. The CDR3 sequence is 16 residues long. Trimming removed 5 bases at V and 8 bases at J, with 24 bases between. Germline V lookup: CDR1 LNHDA, CDR2 SQIVND (reference sequence).